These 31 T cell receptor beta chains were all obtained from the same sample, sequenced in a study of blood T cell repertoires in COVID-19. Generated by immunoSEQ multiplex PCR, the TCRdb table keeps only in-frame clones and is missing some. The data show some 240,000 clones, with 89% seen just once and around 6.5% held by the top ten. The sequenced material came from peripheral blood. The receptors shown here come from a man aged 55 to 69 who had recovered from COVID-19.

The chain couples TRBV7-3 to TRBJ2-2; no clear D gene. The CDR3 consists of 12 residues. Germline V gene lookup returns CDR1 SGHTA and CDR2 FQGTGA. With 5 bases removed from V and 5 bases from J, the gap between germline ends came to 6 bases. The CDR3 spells CASSPRTGELFF. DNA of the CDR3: TGTGCCAGCAGCCCCCGGACCGGGGAGCTGTTTTTT.

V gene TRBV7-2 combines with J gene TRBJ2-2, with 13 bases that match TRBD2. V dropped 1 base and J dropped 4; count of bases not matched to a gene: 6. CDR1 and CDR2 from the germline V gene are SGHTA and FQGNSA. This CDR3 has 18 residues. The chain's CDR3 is CASSLGLAGGTGTGELFF. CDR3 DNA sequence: TGTGCCAGCAGCTTAGGACTAGCGGGAGGCACGGGCACCGGGGAGCTGTTTTTT. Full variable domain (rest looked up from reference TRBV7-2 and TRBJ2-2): GAGVSQSPSNKVTEKGKDVELRCDPISGHTALYWYRQSLGQGLEFLIYFQGNSAPDKSGLPSDRFSAERTGGSVSTLTIQRTQQEDSAVYLCASSLGLAGGTGTGELFFGEGSRLTVL.

The CDR3 sequence: CASSRGWQPSNTEAFF. The CDR3 DNA sequence: TGCGCCAGCAGCCGAGGGTGGCAGCCATCGAACACTGAAGCTTTCTTT. The V and J genes are TRBV5-1 and TRBJ1-1, with unresolved D. Trimming took 4 bases from V and 1 from J, leaving 17 bases between them. Germline V lookup: CDR1 SGHRS, CDR2 YFSETQ. This CDR3 is 16 amino acids long.

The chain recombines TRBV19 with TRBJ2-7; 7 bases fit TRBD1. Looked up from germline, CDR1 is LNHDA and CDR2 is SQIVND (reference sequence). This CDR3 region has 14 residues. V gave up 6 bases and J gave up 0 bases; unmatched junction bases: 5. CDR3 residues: CASSRTGISYEQYF. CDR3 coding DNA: TGTGCCAGTAGCCGGACAGGTATCTCCTACGAGCAGTACTTC.

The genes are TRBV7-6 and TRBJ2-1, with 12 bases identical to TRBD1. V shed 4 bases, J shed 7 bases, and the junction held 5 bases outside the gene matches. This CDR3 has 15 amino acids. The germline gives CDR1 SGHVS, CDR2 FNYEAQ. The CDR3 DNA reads TGTGCCAGCAGCTCTGGGACAGGGGGCTTGAATGAGCAGTTCTTC. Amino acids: CASSSGTGGLNEQFF.

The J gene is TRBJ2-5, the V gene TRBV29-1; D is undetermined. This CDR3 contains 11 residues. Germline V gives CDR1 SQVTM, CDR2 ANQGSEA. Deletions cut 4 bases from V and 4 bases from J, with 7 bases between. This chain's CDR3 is CSVALAETQYF. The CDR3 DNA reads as TGCAGCGTTGCTTTAGCAGAGACCCAGTACTTC. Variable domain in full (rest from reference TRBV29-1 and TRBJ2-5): SAVISQKPSRDICQRGTSLTIQCQVDSQVTMMFWYRQQPGQSLTLIATANQGSEATYESGFVIDKFPISRPNLTFSTLTVSNMSPEDSSIYLCSVALAETQYFGPGTRLLVL.

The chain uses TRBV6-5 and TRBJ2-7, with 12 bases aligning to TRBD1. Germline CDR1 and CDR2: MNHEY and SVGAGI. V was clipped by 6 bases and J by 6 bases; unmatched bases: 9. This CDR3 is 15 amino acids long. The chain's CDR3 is CASRGIGTGGGEQYF. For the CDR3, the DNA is TGTGCCAGCAGGGGGATTGGGACAGGGGGCGGCGAGCAGTACTTC.

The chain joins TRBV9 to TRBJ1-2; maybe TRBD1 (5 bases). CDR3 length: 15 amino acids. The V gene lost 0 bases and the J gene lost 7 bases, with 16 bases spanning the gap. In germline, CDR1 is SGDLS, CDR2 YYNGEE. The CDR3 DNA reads TGTGCCAGCAGCGTAGTTCAGGGCCCAGCTGCTGGCTACACCTTC. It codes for CASSVVQGPAAGYTF.

CDR3 coding DNA: TGTGCCAGCAGCCCGACAGGTAATGGCGAAGAGACCCAGTACTTC. This sequence encodes CASSPTGNGEETQYF. The chain combines TRBV28 with TRBJ2-5; perhaps TRBD1 as D (6 bases). The CDR3 sequence is 15 residues long. Germline CDR1 reads MDHEN; CDR2 reads SYDVKM. Trimming took off 6 bases at V and 3 bases at J, with 17 bases between the two ends.

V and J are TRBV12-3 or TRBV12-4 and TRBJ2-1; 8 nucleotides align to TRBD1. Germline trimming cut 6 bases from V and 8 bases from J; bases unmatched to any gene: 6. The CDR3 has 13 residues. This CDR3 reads CASRRTGSHEQFF. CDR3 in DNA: TGTGCCAGCAGACGGACAGGGTCCCATGAGCAGTTCTTC.

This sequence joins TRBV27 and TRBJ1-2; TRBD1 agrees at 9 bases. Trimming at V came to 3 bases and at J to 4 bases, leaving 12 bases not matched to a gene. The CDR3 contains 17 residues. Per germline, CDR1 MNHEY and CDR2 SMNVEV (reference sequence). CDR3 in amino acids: CASSLKNPGQGSYGYTF. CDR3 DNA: TGTGCCAGCAGTTTGAAGAACCCGGGACAGGGAAGCTATGGCTACACCTTC.

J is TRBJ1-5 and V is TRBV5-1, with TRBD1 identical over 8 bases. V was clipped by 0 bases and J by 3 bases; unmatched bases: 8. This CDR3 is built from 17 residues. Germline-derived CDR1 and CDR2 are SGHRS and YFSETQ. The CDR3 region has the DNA TGCGCCAGCAGCTTGGGGGGAGGACAGGGTGCCAATCAGCCCCAGCATTTT. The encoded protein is CASSLGGGQGANQPQHF.

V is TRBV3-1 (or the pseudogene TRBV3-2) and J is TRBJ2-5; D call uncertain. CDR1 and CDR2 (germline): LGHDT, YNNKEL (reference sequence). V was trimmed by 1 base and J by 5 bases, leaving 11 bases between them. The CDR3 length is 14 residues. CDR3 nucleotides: TGTGCCAGCAGCCAAGGAGCTATCGGTGAGACCCAGTACTTC. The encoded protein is CASSQGAIGETQYF.

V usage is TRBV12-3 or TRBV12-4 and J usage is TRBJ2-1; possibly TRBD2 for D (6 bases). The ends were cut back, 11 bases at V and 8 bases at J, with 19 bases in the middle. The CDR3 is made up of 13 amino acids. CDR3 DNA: TGTGCCTCCGCGGGACGCCCCATCCATGAGCAGTTCTTC. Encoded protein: CASAGRPIHEQFF.

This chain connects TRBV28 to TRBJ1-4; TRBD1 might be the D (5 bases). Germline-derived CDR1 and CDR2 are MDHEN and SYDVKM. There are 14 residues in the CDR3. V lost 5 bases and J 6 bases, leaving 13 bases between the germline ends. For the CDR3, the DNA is TGTGCCAGCAGTCTTAATAGGGGTTATGAAAAACTGTTTTTT. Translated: CASSLNRGYEKLFF.

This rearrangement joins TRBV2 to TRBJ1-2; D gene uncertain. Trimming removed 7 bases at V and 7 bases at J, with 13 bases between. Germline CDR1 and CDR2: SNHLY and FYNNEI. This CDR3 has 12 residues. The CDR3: CASTSVAAGYTF. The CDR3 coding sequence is TGTGCCAGCACCTCCGTGGCGGCTGGCTACACCTTC.

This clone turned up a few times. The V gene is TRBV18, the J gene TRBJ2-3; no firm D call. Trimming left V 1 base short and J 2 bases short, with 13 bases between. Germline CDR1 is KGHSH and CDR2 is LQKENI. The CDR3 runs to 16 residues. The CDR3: CASSPLPSAVTDTQYF. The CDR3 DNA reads TGTGCCAGCTCACCACTGCCTTCGGCGGTCACAGATACGCAGTATTTT.

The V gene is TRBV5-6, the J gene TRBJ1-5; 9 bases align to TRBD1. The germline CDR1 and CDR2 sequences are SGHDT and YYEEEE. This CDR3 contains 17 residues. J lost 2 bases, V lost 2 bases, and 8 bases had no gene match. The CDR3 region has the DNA TGTGCCAGCAGCTTTCCTGGACAGGGGAGTGGCAATCAGCCCCAGCATTTT. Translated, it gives CASSFPGQGSGNQPQHF.

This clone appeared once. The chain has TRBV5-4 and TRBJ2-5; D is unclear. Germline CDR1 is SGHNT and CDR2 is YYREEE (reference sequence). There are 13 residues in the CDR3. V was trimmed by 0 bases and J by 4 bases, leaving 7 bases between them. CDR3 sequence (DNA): TGTGCCAGCAGCTTGGCCCCCCTAGAGACCCAGTACTTC. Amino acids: CASSLAPLETQYF. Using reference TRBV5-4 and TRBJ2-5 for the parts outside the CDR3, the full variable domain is ETGVTQSPTHLIKTRGQQVTLRCSSQSGHNTVSWYQQALGQGPQFIFQYYREEENGRGNFPPRFSGLQFPNYSSELNVNALELDDSALYLCASSLAPLETQYFGPGTRLLVL.

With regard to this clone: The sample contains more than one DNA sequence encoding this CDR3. CDR3 nucleotide sequence: TGTGCCAGCTCACCTTCAGCAGATACGCAGTATTTT. It encodes CASSPSADTQYF. The chain joins TRBV18 to TRBJ2-3; D unresolved. Germline V lookup: CDR1 KGHSH, CDR2 LQKENI. The CDR3 totals 12 residues. Trimming shortened V by 3 bases and J by 4 bases, and 5 bases separated the two germline ends.

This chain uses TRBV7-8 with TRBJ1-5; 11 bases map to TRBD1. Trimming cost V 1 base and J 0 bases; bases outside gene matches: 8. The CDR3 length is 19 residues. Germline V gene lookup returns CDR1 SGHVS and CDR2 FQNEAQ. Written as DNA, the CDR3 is TGTGCCAGCAGCTTAGACCGGACAGGGGGCCGGGGTAGCAATCAGCCCCAGCATTTT. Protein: CASSLDRTGGRGSNQPQHF.

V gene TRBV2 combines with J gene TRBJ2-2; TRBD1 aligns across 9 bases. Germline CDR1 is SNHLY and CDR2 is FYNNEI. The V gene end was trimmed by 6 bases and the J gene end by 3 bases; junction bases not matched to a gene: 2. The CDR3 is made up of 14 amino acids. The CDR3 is CASSDRGYTGELFF. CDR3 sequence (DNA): TGTGCCAGCAGCGACAGGGGGTACACCGGGGAGCTGTTTTTT.

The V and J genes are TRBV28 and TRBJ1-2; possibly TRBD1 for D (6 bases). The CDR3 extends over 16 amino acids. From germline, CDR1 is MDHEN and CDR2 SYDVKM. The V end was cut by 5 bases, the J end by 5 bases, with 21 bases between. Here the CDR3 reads CASSGGGRSTLYGYTF. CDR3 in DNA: TGTGCCAGCAGTGGGGGGGGGCGCAGTACCCTTTATGGCTACACCTTC.

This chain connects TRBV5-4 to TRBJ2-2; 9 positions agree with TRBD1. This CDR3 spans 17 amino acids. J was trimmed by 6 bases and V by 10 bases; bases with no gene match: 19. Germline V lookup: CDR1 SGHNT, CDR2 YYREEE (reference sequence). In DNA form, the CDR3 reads TGTGCCTCCCAGGCTCGGGGGACAGGGAATGTGGCCGGGGAGCTGTTTTTT. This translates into CASQARGTGNVAGELFF.

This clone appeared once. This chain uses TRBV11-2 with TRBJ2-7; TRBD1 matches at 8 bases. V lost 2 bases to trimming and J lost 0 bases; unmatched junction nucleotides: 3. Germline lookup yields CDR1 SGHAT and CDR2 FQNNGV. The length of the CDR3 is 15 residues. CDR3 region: CASSLRQGASYEQYF. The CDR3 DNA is TGTGCCAGCAGCTTAAGGCAGGGGGCCTCCTACGAGCAGTACTTC. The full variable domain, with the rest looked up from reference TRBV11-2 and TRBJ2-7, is EAGVAQSPRYKIIEKRQSVAFWCNPISGHATLYWYQQILGQGPKLLIQFQNNGVVDDSQLPKDRFSAERLKGVDSTLKIQPAKLEDSAVYLCASSLRQGASYEQYFGPGTRLTVT.

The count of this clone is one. The CDR3 loop reads CASSGTGQGRATDTQYF. The CDR3 DNA follows: TGTGCCAGCAGCGGGACGGGCCAGGGGAGGGCTACAGATACGCAGTATTTT. The rearrangement uses TRBV5-4 and TRBJ2-3, with D maybe TRBD2 (7 bases). Trimming left V 4 bases short and J 3 bases short, with 21 bases between. Germline V lookup: CDR1 SGHNT, CDR2 YYREEE (reference sequence). The CDR3 contains 17 residues.

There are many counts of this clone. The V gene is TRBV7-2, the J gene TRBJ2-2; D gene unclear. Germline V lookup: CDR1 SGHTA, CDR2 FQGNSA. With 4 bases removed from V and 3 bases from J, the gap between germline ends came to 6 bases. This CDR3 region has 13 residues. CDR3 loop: CASSSVDTGELFF. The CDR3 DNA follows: TGTGCCAGCAGCTCGGTTGACACCGGGGAGCTGTTTTTT.

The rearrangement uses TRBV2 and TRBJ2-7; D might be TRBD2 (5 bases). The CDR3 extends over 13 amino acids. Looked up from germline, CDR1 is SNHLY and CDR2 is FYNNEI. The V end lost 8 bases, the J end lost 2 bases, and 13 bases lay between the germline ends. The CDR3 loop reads CASAILGAYEQYF. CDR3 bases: TGTGCCAGCGCGATACTAGGCGCCTACGAGCAGTACTTC.

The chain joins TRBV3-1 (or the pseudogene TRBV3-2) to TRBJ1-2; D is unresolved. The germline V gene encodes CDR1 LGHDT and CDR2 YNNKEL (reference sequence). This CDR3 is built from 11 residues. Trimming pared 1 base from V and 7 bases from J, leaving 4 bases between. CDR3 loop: CASSQARGYTF. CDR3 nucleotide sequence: TGTGCCAGCAGCCAAGCGCGTGGCTACACCTTC.

The CDR3 here is CASSSGGQTDTQYF. The CDR3 DNA sequence: TGTGCCAGCAGTTCAGGGGGTCAAACAGATACGCAGTATTTT. The chain is built from TRBV28 and TRBJ2-3, with TRBD1 matching 7 bases. Germline CDR1 and CDR2: MDHEN and SYDVKM. Trimming removed 4 bases from V and 3 bases from J; junction bases left unmatched: 4. The CDR3 is made up of 14 amino acids.

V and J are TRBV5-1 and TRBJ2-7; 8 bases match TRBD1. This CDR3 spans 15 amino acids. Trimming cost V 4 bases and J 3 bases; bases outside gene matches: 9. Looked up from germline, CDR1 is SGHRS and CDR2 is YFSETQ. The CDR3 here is CASSLIPGQGYEQYF. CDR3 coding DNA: TGCGCCAGCAGCCTGATACCCGGACAGGGCTACGAGCAGTACTTC. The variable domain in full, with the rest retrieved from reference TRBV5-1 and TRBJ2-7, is KAGVTQTPRYLIKTRGQQVTLSCSPISGHRSVSWYQQTPGQGLQFLFEYFSETQRNKGNFPGRFSGRQFSNSRSEMNVSTLELGDSALYLCASSLIPGQGYEQYFGPGTRLTVT.